This passage covers 8 T cell receptor beta chains from one sample sequenced in a study of blood T cells in healthy people across ages. A J-beta primer mix and a sample-barcoded 5' primer were used in a second PCR of roughly 6 to 12 cycles. TCRdb used MiXCR to reprocess the 5' RACE reads, holding one entry per CDR3 protein. Of 600,000 to 650,000 distinct CDR3 sequences detected, roughly 53% appear once; the ten largest clones hold approximately 40%. The sample consisted of blood. The receptors come from a man in his 60s in good health.

This clonotype was seen a handful of times. The genes are TRBV29-1 and TRBJ2-7; possible D gene TRBD1, 5 bases. Germline loops: CDR1 SQVTM, CDR2 ANQGSEA. Between the trimmed V and J ends, which lost 3 bases and 3 bases, there was a span of 12 bases. The CDR3 extends over 13 amino acids. The DNA for the CDR3 is TGCAGCGTTGAGGGCCAGGGAAACTACGAGCAGTACTTC. Amino acid sequence: CSVEGQGNYEQYF.

The sample holds a few counts of this clonotype. The J gene is TRBJ2-1, the V gene TRBV7-2, with 11 bases lining up with TRBD1. Trimming removed 5 bases from V and 6 bases from J; junction bases left unmatched: 3. The germline V gene has CDR1 SGHTA and CDR2 FQGNSA. CDR3 length: 14 residues. The chain's CDR3 is CASSRDRGGNEQFF. The DNA for the CDR3 is TGTGCCAGCAGCCGGGACAGGGGGGGCAATGAGCAGTTCTTC.

The chain employs TRBV6-2 or TRBV6-3 and TRBJ2-7; no clear D gene. Germline V lookup: CDR1 MNHEY, CDR2 SVGEGT. There are 14 residues in the CDR3. V was clipped by 4 bases and J by 2 bases, with 12 bases between them. The chain's CDR3 is CASSFDTGPYEQYF. In DNA form, the CDR3 reads TGTGCCAGCAGTTTTGACACCGGGCCCTACGAGCAGTACTTC.

There are a few counts of this clonotype. The gene calls are TRBV15 and TRBJ2-7; 7 bases match TRBD2. The CDR3 extends over 14 amino acids. The germline CDR1 and CDR2 sequences are LNHNV and YYDKDF (reference sequence). Unmatched junction bases numbered 8, after V lost 8 bases and J lost 1 base. CDR3 nucleotide sequence: TGTGCCACCTCTGGACGGCGGGAGTCCTACGAGCAGTACTTC. Protein: CATSGRRESYEQYF.

This rearrangement joins TRBV7-2 to TRBJ2-1; tentatively, D is TRBD1 (5 bases). The V gene lost 0 bases and the J gene lost 6 bases, with 15 bases spanning the gap. The germline V gene encodes CDR1 SGHTA and CDR2 FQGNSA. The CDR3 has 16 amino acids. CDR3 region: CASSLALGQTRNEQFF. CDR3 nucleotides: TGTGCCAGCAGCTTAGCGTTGGGGCAAACTCGCAATGAGCAGTTCTTC.

With respect to this clonotype: This may be a read error, as it is one base from a much larger clone. This chain connects TRBV5-1 to TRBJ2-5; D ambiguous. The germline gives CDR1 SGHRS, CDR2 YFSETQ. V was clipped by 0 bases and J by 2 bases, with 11 bases between them. The CDR3 covers 15 residues. The CDR3 sequence: CASSLGVVPQETQYF. CDR3 DNA sequence: TGCGCCAGCAGCTTGGGCGTGGTTCCTCAAGAGACCCAGTACTTC.

This rearrangement joins TRBV2 to TRBJ2-7, with 10 nucleotides matching TRBD2. Trimming cost V 6 bases and J 4 bases; bases outside gene matches: 3. Per germline, CDR1 SNHLY and CDR2 FYNNEI. The CDR3 is made up of 13 amino acids. The DNA for the CDR3 is TGTGCCAGCAGAGCGGGGGGGAAATACGAGCAGTACTTC. This gives the protein CASRAGGKYEQYF.

The rearrangement links TRBV21-1 to TRBJ1-6. TRBV21-1 is termed a pseudogene. The CDR3 is 15 residues long. CDR3 sequence: CASSKVETSNSPLHF. DNA for the CDR3: TGTGCCAGCAGCAAAGTCGAGACATCTAATTCACCCCTCCACTTT.